This entry describes one T cell receptor beta chain. The entry originates in a study of T cell changes during pregnancy in multiple sclerosis. Only in-frame clones appear in the TCRdb table, and some are missing; sequencing was by immunoSEQ multiplex PCR. The data show around 99,000 clones, with 92% seen just once and 2.6% held by the top ten. The CDR3 has 15 amino acids. Germline values: CDR1 LNHDA, CDR2 SQIVND (reference sequence). Deletions cut 6 bases from V and 2 bases from J, with 11 bases between. The origin of this receptor is a female donor with multiple sclerosis, enrolled in a pregnancy study. Sequenced here: peripheral blood, sampled in the first trimester of pregnancy. The chain joins TRBV19 to TRBJ2-6; D is perhaps TRBD2 (6 bases). CDR3 sequence reads: CASSQWGAGANVLTF. In DNA form, the CDR3 reads TGTGCCAGTAGCCAGTGGGGGGCTGGGGCCAACGTCCTGACTTTC. Combining the CDR3 with reference TRBV19 and TRBJ2-6 gives the whole variable domain DGGITQSPKYLFRKEGQNVTLSCEQNLNHDAMYWYRQDPGQGLRLIYYSQIVNDFQKGDIAEGYSVSREKKESFPLTVTSAQKNPTAFYLCASSQWGAGANVLTFGAGSRLTVL.